In its sample, the clone carrying this TCR beta chain is medium-sized. What it binds is not known. The germline V gene has CDR1 SGHVS and CDR2 FNYEAQ. V trimming: 5 bases; J trimming: 0 bases; junction bases outside the gene matches: 5. CDR3 size: 17 residues. Proliferating CFSE-low MLR cells were sequenced to define alloreactive TCRbeta sequences. Pre-transplant recipient cells responded to graft donor PBMCs, splenocytes, lymph-node cells, or third-party PBMCs. The sample comes from a study of T cell clones after liver transplantation. About the study: In this trial, immunosuppression withdrawal was attempted within 2 years of liver transplant.

Produced via immunoSEQ multiplex PCR; TCRdb's table is partial and in-frame only. The sample holds approximately 5,100 clones, around 30% seen once. This TCR derives from a human patient who received a liver transplant. The graft donor may have contributed some T cells. The chain is built from TRBV7-6 and TRBJ2-3, with 13 bases that match TRBD2. Source material: CD4+ T cells from cultured PBMCs. This CDR3 is CASSPLAGGTSTDTQYF. CDR3 in DNA: TGTGCCAGCAGCCCACTAGCGGGAGGGACCAGCACAGATACGCAGTATTTT.